Listed below are T cell receptor beta chains from one sample, sequenced in a study of T-cell memory formation after mild COVID-19. Each CDR3 protein gets one entry after TCRdb re-called the 5' RACE reads with MiXCR. This repertoire shows some 410,000 distinct CDR3 sequences, about 22% found once; its top ten account for around 13%. What was sequenced was PBMCs or a T cell subset sorted from them (not recorded which). These receptors originate from an adult woman who had mild COVID-19 (a few samples of this study predate the infection). Cell type and time point are not known. CDR3s include the opening cysteine and the closing phenylalanine or tryptophan. Fields, in order: clone size, V gene, J gene, D gene, CDR3 DNA, CDR3 protein. A D gene is named only where the DNA matches it firmly. The size field is filled for only some rows; it gives once, few, many or a size class.

many	TRBV5-1	TRBJ2-7	TRBD1	TGCGCCAGCAGCTTGACAGGGGGCCACGAGCAGTACTTC	CASSLTGGHEQYF
few	TRBV5-1	TRBJ2-3	-	TGCGCCAGCAGCTTGGATTGGGGTGTGGAGCTGGATACGCAGTATTTT	CASSLDWGVELDTQYF
-	TRBV2	TRBJ2-3	-	TGTGCCAGCAGTGAAGCAGGGGGGTTCACAGATACGCAGTATTTT	CASSEAGGFTDTQYF
once	TRBV11-3	TRBJ2-5	TRBD2	TGTGCCAGCAGCCCCCCCGGACTAGCGGGCGAAGAGACCCAGTACTTC	CASSPPGLAGEETQYF
many	TRBV7-6	TRBJ1-6	-	TGTGCCACCCAGCTACTCGACGGGAATTCACCCCTCCACTTT	CATQLLDGNSPLHF
few	TRBV27	TRBJ1-5	-	TGTGCCAGCAGTCCCGCCTCTGGGTTCAATCAGCCCCAGCATTTT	CASSPASGFNQPQHF
few	TRBV2	TRBJ1-2	TRBD1	TGTGCCAGCAGCGACGGGACAGGGTCCTATGGCTACACCTTC	CASSDGTGSYGYTF
few	TRBV5-1	TRBJ1-3	TRBD1	TGCGCCAGCAGCACAGGACCGGGACAGCCAACCTCTGGAAACACCATATATTTT	CASSTGPGQPTSGNTIYF
-	TRBV6-4	TRBJ2-7	TRBD1	TGTGCCAGCAGTGAACACTTAGGACAGGGTTACGAGCAGTACTTC	CASSEHLGQGYEQYF
-	TRBV10-3	TRBJ2-7	TRBD2	TGTGCCATCAGTGAGTCAAGAGCGGGAATGGGCGAGCAGTACTTC	CAISESRAGMGEQYF
-	TRBV29-1	TRBJ1-3	-	TGCAGCGTTGCTCGGGGGGCTGGAAACACCATATATTTT	CSVARGAGNTIYF
few	TRBV29-1	TRBJ2-7	TRBD2	TGCAGCGTGGGGACTAGGCCCAACGAGCAGTACTTC	CSVGTRPNEQYF
few	TRBV29-1	TRBJ2-5	-	TGCAGCGTCGCCCCCCAAGAGACCCAGTACTTC	CSVAPQETQYF
few	TRBV4-3	TRBJ2-1	TRBD2	TGCGCCAGCAGCCAAGATACCGGCACTAGCGGGAAAAAGTTCTTC	CASSQDTGTSGKKFF
-	TRBV4-3	TRBJ2-1	-	TGCGCCAGCAGCCAAGATTCGACTGTTTACAATGAGCAGTTCTTC	CASSQDSTVYNEQFF
-	TRBV20-1	TRBJ1-1	TRBD1	TGCAGTGCTTCGACAGGGGGAGACACTGAAGCTTTCTTT	CSASTGGDTEAFF
few	TRBV4-2	TRBJ2-3	-	TGTGCCAGCAGCCAAGATTCGGGGGCTAGGACAGATACGCAGTATTTT	CASSQDSGARTDTQYF
few	TRBV7-9	TRBJ2-1	TRBD2	TGTGCCAGCAGCCAAGTGGTCGGCCTAGCGGGTAACTCCTACAATGAGCAGTTCTTC	CASSQVVGLAGNSYNEQFF
-	TRBV4-2	TRBJ2-7	-	TGTGCCAGCAGCCAAGAAGACGAGCAGTACTTC	CASSQEDEQYF
-	TRBV7-3	TRBJ2-1	-	TGTGCCAGCAGCTCCCGACTAGACGGTGAGCAGTTCTTC	CASSSRLDGEQFF
-	TRBV4-1	TRBJ1-1	-	TGCGCCAGCAGCCCCACACCGTCCACTGAAGCTTTCTTT	CASSPTPSTEAFF
few	TRBV5-6	TRBJ2-7	-	TGTGCCAGCAGCTTGCCGGGGGCAAGATACGAGCAGTACTTC	CASSLPGARYEQYF
once	TRBV7-6	TRBJ2-7	TRBD2	TGTGCCAGCAGCCAATCTACCGGGACTAGCTCCTACGAGCAGTACTTC	CASSQSTGTSSYEQYF
-	TRBV5-1	TRBJ2-5	-	TGCGCCAGCAGTTTGCTGTACAGGGCCCCAGAGACCCAGTACTTC	CASSLLYRAPETQYF
-	TRBV14	TRBJ2-5	TRBD2	TGTGCCAGCAGCCGAGACAGTTCAGCGGGGGAGACCCAGTACTTC	CASSRDSSAGETQYF
-	TRBV7-8	TRBJ2-4	TRBD1	TGTGCCAGCAGCTTAGTTAAGGGACAGGGGAATGCCATTCAGTACTTC	CASSLVKGQGNAIQYF
-	TRBV5-1	TRBJ2-1	-	TGCGCCAGCAGCCCTCCGAGCCTTGAGCAGTTCTTC	CASSPPSLEQFF
few	TRBV2	TRBJ2-4	TRBD1	TGTGCCAGCAGTGAAGACAGGGGAGCCAAAAACATTCAGTACTTC	CASSEDRGAKNIQYF
-	TRBV7-2	TRBJ1-4	-	TGTGCCAGCAGCTTAGCGGGATCTAATGAAAAACTGTTTTTT	CASSLAGSNEKLFF
few	TRBV7-9	TRBJ1-4	-	TGTGCCAGCACCAGGACGGCTTCTAATGAAAAACTGTTTTTT	CASTRTASNEKLFF
-	TRBV7-9	TRBJ2-3	TRBD2	TGTGCCAGCAATCCCGGGACTAGCGGGGGCGCGGTAGATACGCAGTATTTT	CASNPGTSGGAVDTQYF
few	TRBV5-1	TRBJ2-1	TRBD2	TGCGCCAGCAGCTTAGAAGGGACTAGCAGTAACAATGAGCAGTTCTTC	CASSLEGTSSNNEQFF
few	TRBV7-9	TRBJ2-7	-	TGTGCCAGCAGCCCCCAAGGCGGGATCGAGCAGTACTTC	CASSPQGGIEQYF
few	TRBV7-3	TRBJ2-5	-	TGTGCCAGCAGCTTAATAGGAGGGGACAAGGAGACCCAGTACTTC	CASSLIGGDKETQYF
few	TRBV2	TRBJ2-7	-	TGTGCCAGCAGTGGACCGGGCCAACACTACGAGCAGTACTTC	CASSGPGQHYEQYF
-	TRBV2	TRBJ1-4	-	TGTGCCAGCACCATACCCCGGGTCCGGGCGGATGAAAAACTGTTTTTT	CASTIPRVRADEKLFF
-	TRBV5-1	TRBJ1-2	-	TGCGCCAGCGCGTCAGGGGACTATGGCTACACCTTC	CASASGDYGYTF
-	TRBV9	TRBJ2-3	-	TGTGCCAGCAATGGGTTGAGCACAGATACGCAGTATTTT	CASNGLSTDTQYF
few	TRBV12-3/TRBV12-4	TRBJ2-3	-	TGTGCCAGCAGTGCTTACACAGGGCTGGACACAGATACGCAGTATTTT	CASSAYTGLDTDTQYF
few	TRBV6-2/TRBV6-3	TRBJ1-1	-	TGTGCCAGCAGCTTTTGGCAGGGGACGGGCACTGAAGCTTTCTTT	CASSFWQGTGTEAFF
few	TRBV20-1	TRBJ1-1	-	TGCAGTGCTGGAGGGAACACTGAAGCTTTCTTT	CSAGGNTEAFF
few	TRBV7-2	TRBJ2-7	-	TGTGCCAGCAGCTTCTACAGGGCGAACGAGCAGTACTTC	CASSFYRANEQYF
-	TRBV19	TRBJ1-2	TRBD1	TGTGCCACCGAAAATCCCGGGACAGTAGGTGGCTACACCTTC	CATENPGTVGGYTF
-	TRBV11-3	TRBJ2-1	-	TGTGCCAGCAGCTCACTAGCTGGGGATGAGCAGTTCTTC	CASSSLAGDEQFF
few	TRBV4-1	TRBJ2-1	TRBD2	TGCGCCAGCAGCCAAGAGGGACTAGCGGGAGGGGGTTATAAGTTCTTC	CASSQEGLAGGGYKFF
few	TRBV27	TRBJ2-3	TRBD2	TGTGCCAGCAGTTATCTAGACCGACTAGCGGGAGAGACAGATACGCAGTATTTT	CASSYLDRLAGETDTQYF